The T cell receptor (beta chain) described here comes from a study of cytomegalovirus exposure and HLA in healthy donors. In regard to this clone: Its antigen is as yet unknown.

Study-level points and caveats: The authors enumerated 150 to 200 TCR beta chains as linked to cytomegalovirus. The authors later linked a missense DCLRE1C variant to TCR beta V- and J-gene trimming. Evidence from a later analysis indicated that most CMV-associated TCR beta chains looked HLA-restricted.

The PCR ran on 60 Vbeta and 13 Jbeta primers. Per the original methods: Per a later analysis, the number of unique TCR beta chains was about 80 million, of which roughly 10 million were shared. The assay was immunoSEQ multiplex PCR, and TCRdb's table has in-frame clones only and misses some. V and J calls and clone size are as listed in that table; D and trimming were resolved from the DNA. Found here are roughly 130,000 clones, 80% of them singletons; the top ten hold 1%. The germline CDR1 and CDR2 sequences are LNHNV and YYDKDF (reference sequence). V lost 0 bases and J lost 1, with 9 bases in between. The CDR3 has 16 residues.

The source of this sequence is a man aged 35 to 55 in good health and CMV-seronegative. V and J are TRBV15 and TRBJ2-2; D may be TRBD2 (6 bases). The material sequenced was PBMCs. This CDR3 is CATSRDVAVNTGELFF. CDR3 in DNA: TGTGCCACCAGCAGAGACGTAGCGGTGAACACCGGGGAGCTGTTTTTT.